The clone carrying this T cell receptor (beta chain) has a single count. What it binds is unknown. A read error may explain this, as a much larger clone is one base away. The sample originates from a study of Graves' ophthalmopathy and Graves' hyperthyroidism. Study overall: No progression to ophthalmopathy over 18 months defined stable hyperthyroidism. General observations from the study: Blood also harbored most expanded thyroid clonotypes above 0.001 frequency.

Germline V lookup: CDR1 SEHNR, CDR2 FQNEAQ (reference sequence). This CDR3 contains 16 residues. It was on clinical symptoms, serum thyroxine, TRAb, thyroid ultrasound and orbital computed tomography that diagnosis relied. RNA transcripts were the source from which TCR beta CDR3 regions were amplified. Scientists carried out first-round RT-PCR using HTBI primers and then a second-round multiplex PCR. TCRdb redid the calling of the multiplex PCR reads with MiXCR, one entry per CDR3 protein. This table has about 590,000 distinct CDR3 sequences, under 40% appearing once. What was sequenced was peripheral blood or thyroid tissue (not recorded which). V and J are TRBV7-9 and TRBJ1-2, with a possible D match to TRBD1 (6 bases). The receptor's source is an adult man with Graves' hyperthyroidism. CDR3 residues: CAGSLQGGRGDGGYTF. CDR3 bases: TGTGCCGGCAGCTTACAGGGAGGTCGGGGAGACGGGGGCTACACCTTC.